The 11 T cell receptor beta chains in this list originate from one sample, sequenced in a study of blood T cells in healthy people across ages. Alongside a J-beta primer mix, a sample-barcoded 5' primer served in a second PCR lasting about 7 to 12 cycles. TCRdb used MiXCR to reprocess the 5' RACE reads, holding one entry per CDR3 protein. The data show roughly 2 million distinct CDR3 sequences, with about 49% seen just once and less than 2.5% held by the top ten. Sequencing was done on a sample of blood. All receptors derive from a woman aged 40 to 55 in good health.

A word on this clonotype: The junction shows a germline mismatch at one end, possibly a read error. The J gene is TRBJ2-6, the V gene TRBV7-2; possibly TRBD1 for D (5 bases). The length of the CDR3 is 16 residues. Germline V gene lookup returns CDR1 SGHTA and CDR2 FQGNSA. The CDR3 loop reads CASRINTGSGANVPTF. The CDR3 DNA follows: TGTGCCAGCAGGATAAATACAGGCTCTGGGGCCAACGTCCCGACTTTC.

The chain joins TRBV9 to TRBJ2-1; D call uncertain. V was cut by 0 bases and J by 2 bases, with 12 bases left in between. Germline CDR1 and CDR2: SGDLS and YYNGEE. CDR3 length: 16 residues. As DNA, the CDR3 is TGTGCCAGCAGCGTAGAGGGCTACTACACCTACAATGAGCAGTTCTTC. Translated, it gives CASSVEGYYTYNEQFF.

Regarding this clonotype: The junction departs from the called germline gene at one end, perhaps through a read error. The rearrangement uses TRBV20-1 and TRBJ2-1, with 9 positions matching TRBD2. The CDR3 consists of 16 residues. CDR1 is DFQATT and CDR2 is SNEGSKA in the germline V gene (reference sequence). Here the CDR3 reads CSARELAGNSYNEQFF. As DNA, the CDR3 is TGCAGCGCTAGGGAGCTAGCGGGGAACTCCTACAATGAGCAGTTCTTC.

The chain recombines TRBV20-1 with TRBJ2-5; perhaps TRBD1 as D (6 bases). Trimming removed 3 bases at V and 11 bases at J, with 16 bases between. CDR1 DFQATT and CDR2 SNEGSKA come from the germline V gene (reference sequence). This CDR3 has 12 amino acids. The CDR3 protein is CSASRTVERQYF. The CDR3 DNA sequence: TGCAGTGCTAGCCGGACAGTTGAGAGGCAGTACTTC.

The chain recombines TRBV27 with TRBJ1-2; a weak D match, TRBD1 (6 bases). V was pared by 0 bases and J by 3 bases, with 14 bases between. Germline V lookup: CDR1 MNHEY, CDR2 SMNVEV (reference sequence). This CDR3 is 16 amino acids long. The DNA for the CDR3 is TGTGCCAGCAGTTTATCCTCGACAGGTTTGGACTATGGCTACACCTTC. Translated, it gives CASSLSSTGLDYGYTF.

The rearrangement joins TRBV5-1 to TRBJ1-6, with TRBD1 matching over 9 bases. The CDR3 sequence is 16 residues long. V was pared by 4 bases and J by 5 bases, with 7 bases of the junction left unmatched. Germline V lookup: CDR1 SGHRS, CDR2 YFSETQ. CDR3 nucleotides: TGCGCCAGCAGCGCCTTAGGACAGGGGAATAATTCACCCCTCCACTTT. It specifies CASSALGQGNNSPLHF.

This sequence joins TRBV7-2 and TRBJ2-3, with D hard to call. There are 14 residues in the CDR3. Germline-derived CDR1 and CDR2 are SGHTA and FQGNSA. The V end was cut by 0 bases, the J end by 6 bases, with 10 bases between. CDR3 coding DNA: TGTGCCAGCAGCTTAGCCCCGGCGGCCGATACGCAGTATTTT. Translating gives CASSLAPAADTQYF.

CDR3 amino acids: CASSQGGSARGRSGANVLTF. The CDR3 DNA reads as TGCGCCAGCAGCCAAGGTGGGTCGGCGCGGGGTCGCTCTGGGGCCAACGTCCTGACTTTC. V and J are TRBV4-1 and TRBJ2-6; D may be TRBD2 (6 bases). This CDR3 has 20 amino acids. Germline V CDR1 and CDR2: MGHRA, YSYEKL. With 1 base removed from V and 0 bases from J, the gap between germline ends came to 19 bases.

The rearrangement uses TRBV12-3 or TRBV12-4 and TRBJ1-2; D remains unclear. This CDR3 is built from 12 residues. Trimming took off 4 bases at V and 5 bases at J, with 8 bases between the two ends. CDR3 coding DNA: TGTGCCAGCAGTTCCCCCCGGTATGGCTACACCTTC. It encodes CASSSPRYGYTF.

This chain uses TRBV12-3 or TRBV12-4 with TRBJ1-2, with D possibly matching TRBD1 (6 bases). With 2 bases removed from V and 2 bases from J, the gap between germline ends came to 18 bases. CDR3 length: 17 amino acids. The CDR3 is CASSLYRAQLGNYGYTF. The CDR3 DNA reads TGTGCCAGCAGTTTATACAGGGCCCAACTCGGCAACTATGGCTACACCTTC.

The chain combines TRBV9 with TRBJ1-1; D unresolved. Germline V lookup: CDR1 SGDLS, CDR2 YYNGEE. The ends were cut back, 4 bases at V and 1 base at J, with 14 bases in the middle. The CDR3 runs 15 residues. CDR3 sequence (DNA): TGTGCCAGCAGCTCAGGCTGGGCCCAGAACACTGAAGCTTTCTTT. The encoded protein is CASSSGWAQNTEAFF.